This entry lists 29 T cell receptor beta chains sequenced from one sample in a study of T cell responses to AZD1222 COVID-19 vaccine. The protocol was immunoSEQ multiplex PCR, while the TCRdb copy is restricted to in-frame clones and leaves out a portion. The sample yields about 69,000 clones, roughly 83% seen once. Sequenced material: peripheral blood, taken 28 days after the second AZD1222 dose. These receptors were obtained from an adult who received the AZD1222 COVID-19 vaccine.

The chain recombines TRBV19 with TRBJ1-6; the D gene is possibly TRBD1 (6 bases). CDR1 is LNHDA and CDR2 is SQIVND in the germline V gene (reference sequence). The V gene lost 4 bases and the J gene lost 6 bases, with 13 bases spanning the gap. There are 15 residues in the CDR3. The CDR3 DNA reads TGTGCCAGTAGTACCTGGACAGACCCTAATTCACCCCTCCACTTT. Translation: CASSTWTDPNSPLHF.

This chain links TRBV6-5 with TRBJ1-2; perhaps TRBD1 as D (5 bases). V gave up 0 bases and J gave up 6 bases, with 14 bases separating them. CDR1 is MNHEY, CDR2 SVGAGI, per germline. The CDR3 loop spans 15 amino acids. The CDR3 sequence is CASSYSIGGVDGYTF. The CDR3 nucleotides are TGTGCCAGCAGTTACTCGATCGGGGGGGTGGATGGCTACACCTTC.

The J gene is TRBJ2-1, the V gene TRBV12-2; the table names TRBD1, a call not compared with the DNA. TRBV12-2 counts as a pseudogene. There are 16 residues in the CDR3. CDR3 protein: CASRLAIGDRSLEQFF. CDR3 DNA sequence: TGTGCAAGTCGCTTAGCCATCGGGGACAGATCTCTCGAGCAGTTCTTC.

The V and J genes are TRBV19 and TRBJ2-2, with D possibly TRBD1 on 6 matching bases. Trimming pared 7 bases from V and 4 bases from J, leaving 13 bases between. The germline V gene has CDR1 LNHDA and CDR2 SQIVND (reference sequence). CDR3 size: 14 residues. In DNA form, the CDR3 reads TGTGCCAGTATGCCCGGACAGATCACCGGGGAGCTGTTTTTT. Translating it yields CASMPGQITGELFF.

The chain employs TRBV4-1 and TRBJ2-7; tentatively, D is TRBD2 (6 bases). CDR1 and CDR2 from the germline V gene are MGHRA and YSYEKL. V was pared by 2 bases and J by 4 bases, with 15 bases between. The CDR3 runs 15 residues. CDR3 nucleotide sequence: TGCGCCAGCAGCCAAAGTTACGGGAGTGGGTACGAGCAGTACTTC. Its translation: CASSQSYGSGYEQYF.

This clone was counted ten times or more. The chain links TRBV9 to TRBJ1-3; a possible D gene is TRBD1 (5 bases). The CDR3 consists of 15 residues. V was pared by 4 bases and J by 0 bases, with 11 bases between. Germline CDR1 is SGDLS and CDR2 is YYNGEE. CDR3 sequence (DNA): TGTGCCAGCAGCCCCCGGGGGGACTCTGGAAACACCATATATTTT. Translation gives CASSPRGDSGNTIYF.

V is TRBV5-1 and J is TRBJ2-5, with TRBD1 as a possible D gene (6 bases). V was shortened by 5 bases and J by 0 bases, with 14 bases between the two germline ends. CDR3 length: 15 residues. CDR1 SGHRS and CDR2 YFSETQ come from the germline V gene. This CDR3 reads CASRQGNQYQETQYF. As DNA, the CDR3 is TGCGCCAGCAGACAGGGAAATCAGTACCAAGAGACCCAGTACTTC.

The chain links TRBV3-1 (or the pseudogene TRBV3-2) to TRBJ2-4; D uncertain. The CDR3 loop spans 17 amino acids. V lost 5 bases, J lost 1 base, and 18 bases lay in between. Germline CDR1 LGHDT, CDR2 YNNKEL (reference sequence). This CDR3 is CASSAPALAAAKNIQYF. CDR3 nucleotide sequence: TGTGCCAGCAGCGCACCCGCCCTGGCGGCGGCCAAAAACATTCAGTACTTC.

This chain uses TRBV28 with TRBJ2-2; D not resolved. With 7 bases removed from V and 4 bases from J, the gap between germline ends came to 7 bases. In germline, CDR1 is MDHEN, CDR2 SYDVKM. The CDR3 has 12 amino acids. CDR3 coding DNA: TGTGCCAGCATTATCGCCACCGGGGAGCTGTTTTTT. The encoded protein is CASIIATGELFF. Looking up the rest from reference TRBV28 and TRBJ2-2 gives the full variable domain: DVKVTQSSRYLVKRTGEKVFLECVQDMDHENMFWYRQDPGLGLRLIYFSYDVKMKEKGDIPEGYSVSREKKERFSLILESASTNQTSMYLCASIIATGELFFGEGSRLTVL.

CDR3 coding DNA: TGTGCCAGCTCACCACAGGCGAGTCGGGAGCTGTTTTTT. Residues: CASSPQASRELFF. The chain couples TRBV18 to TRBJ2-2; D is uncertain. This CDR3 region has 13 residues. CDR1 and CDR2 from the germline V gene are KGHSH and LQKENI. Trimming stripped 1 base from V and 9 bases from J, with 9 bases between.

V gene TRBV5-1 combines with J gene TRBJ2-7; perhaps D is TRBD1 or TRBD2 (5 bases each). V gave up 4 bases and J gave up 2 bases, with 25 bases separating them. Germline V gene lookup returns CDR1 SGHRS and CDR2 YFSETQ. The length of the CDR3 is 18 residues. Written as DNA, the CDR3 is TGCGCCAGCAGCCCAAGGATTCCTACCGGGACCGCGACCTACGAGCAGTACTTC. Its protein product is CASSPRIPTGTATYEQYF.

This rearrangement joins TRBV27 to TRBJ2-1; the D gene could be TRBD1 or TRBD2 (5 bases each). The CDR3 has 14 residues. The V gene lost 4 bases and the J gene lost 4 bases, with 11 bases spanning the gap. Germline V lookup: CDR1 MNHEY, CDR2 SMNVEV (reference sequence). The CDR3 region has the DNA TGTGCCAGCAGTTCACCGGGACGATACAATGAGCAGTTCTTC. It yields the protein CASSSPGRYNEQFF.

The chain is built from TRBV6-2 or TRBV6-3 and TRBJ2-7; 7 positions agree with TRBD1. V lost 2 bases to trimming and J lost 2 bases; unmatched junction nucleotides: 0. Germline loops: CDR1 MNHEY, CDR2 SVGEGT. The length of the CDR3 is 13 residues. The DNA of the CDR3 is TGTGCCAGCAGTTACACAGGGGCCTACGAGCAGTACTTC. This translates into CASSYTGAYEQYF.

The V call is TRBV3-1 (or the pseudogene TRBV3-2), the J call TRBJ2-1; 11 positions agree with TRBD2. CDR1 LGHDT and CDR2 YNNKEL come from the germline V gene (reference sequence). The V segment lost 4 bases and the J segment 4 bases; nucleotides outside the gene matches: 6. This CDR3 spans 16 amino acids. CDR3 in amino acids: CASSPELAGGYNEQFF. The CDR3 bases are TGTGCCAGCAGCCCGGAGCTAGCGGGGGGATACAATGAGCAGTTCTTC.

The chain has TRBV19 and TRBJ2-2; no firm D call. The CDR3 extends over 13 amino acids. Trimming took off 1 base at V and 6 bases at J, with 6 bases between the two ends. Per the germline V gene, CDR1 is LNHDA and CDR2 is SQIVND (reference sequence). CDR3 in amino acids: CASSIVVSGELFF. The CDR3 DNA follows: TGTGCCAGTAGTATAGTTGTCTCCGGGGAGCTGTTTTTT.

In DNA form, the CDR3 reads TGTGCCAGCAGTTTTCGGCCAAAAACTAATGAAAAACTGTTTTTT. Amino acids: CASSFRPKTNEKLFF. The chain joins TRBV28 to TRBJ1-4; D is ambiguous. The CDR3 length is 15 residues. Germline loops: CDR1 MDHEN, CDR2 SYDVKM. Trimming cost V 3 bases and J 1 base, with 9 bases left between them.

The chain uses TRBV3-1 (or the pseudogene TRBV3-2) and TRBJ2-5; unclear D gene. V lost 5 bases to trimming and J lost 3 bases, with 10 bases between them. CDR1 is LGHDT, CDR2 YNNKEL, per germline (reference sequence). This CDR3 is 13 amino acids long. As DNA, the CDR3 is TGTGCCAGCAGCTCTTGGGGAAAAGAGACCCAGTACTTC. Translation gives CASSSWGKETQYF.

V and J are TRBV5-1 and TRBJ2-2, with 8 nucleotides matching TRBD1. The CDR3 loop spans 18 amino acids. The germline gives CDR1 SGHRS, CDR2 YFSETQ. V dropped 4 bases and J dropped 6; count of bases not matched to a gene: 17. CDR3 nucleotides: TGCGCCAGCAGCAGAACCGTAGGACAGGGAGTTTTTTCCGGGGAGCTGTTTTTT. Residues: CASSRTVGQGVFSGELFF.

This clone was detected only a few times. The J gene is TRBJ1-2, the V gene TRBV5-1; D unresolved. CDR3 length equals 13 residues. CDR1 SGHRS and CDR2 YFSETQ come from the germline V gene. V lost 4 bases and J 10 bases, leaving 17 bases between the germline ends. CDR3 DNA sequence: TGCGCCAGCAGCCAAGACGTACCTCCTTCCTACACCTTC. Amino acid sequence: CASSQDVPPSYTF.

The chain couples TRBV20-1 to TRBJ1-2; D gene ambiguous. V lost 3 bases, J lost 2 bases, and 10 bases lay in between. Germline CDR1 is DFQATT and CDR2 is SNEGSKA (reference sequence). This CDR3 spans 13 amino acids. For the CDR3, the DNA is TGCAGTGCTAGTTTGTCTTCAAACTATGGCTACACCTTC. Translating it yields CSASLSSNYGYTF.

The chain joins TRBV10-3 to TRBJ2-3, with 7 bases identical to TRBD1. Germline CDR1 is ENHRY and CDR2 is SYGVKD. Trimming took 2 bases from V and 3 from J; bases not matched to a gene: 2. The CDR3 totals 14 residues. The CDR3 nucleotides are TGTGCCATCAGTGAGAGACAGGGTACAGATACGCAGTATTTT. This codes for CAISERQGTDTQYF.

This clone has just one count. In nucleotides, the CDR3 is TGTGCCAGCAGTTACTCGGCTCGGCAGGTGAACACTGAAGCTTTCTTT. Translated, it gives CASSYSARQVNTEAFF. The V gene is TRBV6-2 or TRBV6-3, the J gene TRBJ1-1; D gene unclear. The V gene lost 0 bases and the J gene lost 0 bases, with 11 bases spanning the gap. The CDR3 totals 16 residues. Germline CDR1 reads MNHEY; CDR2 reads SVGEGT.

This clone came up a few times. This sequence joins TRBV28 and TRBJ2-7; 7 positions agree with TRBD1. With V trimmed by 4 bases and J by 4 bases, 16 bases remained unmatched. Germline CDR1 is MDHEN and CDR2 is SYDVKM. CDR3 length equals 17 residues. The CDR3 DNA is TGTGCCAGCAGTTACCCTGGTACGACAGGGAGAGTTTACGAGCAGTACTTC. This translates into CASSYPGTTGRVYEQYF.

The V call is TRBV27, the J call TRBJ1-1, with a weak D call TRBD1 (5 bases). The CDR3 spans 15 residues. In germline, CDR1 is MNHEY, CDR2 SMNVEV (reference sequence). Trimming cost V 2 bases and J 1 base, with 11 bases left between them. The CDR3 DNA reads TGTGCCAGCAGTTTAAGGGGTACAGGGAACACTGAAGCTTTCTTT. It translates to CASSLRGTGNTEAFF.

This chain joins TRBV18 and TRBJ2-5, with 9 bases lining up with TRBD1. This CDR3 has 14 residues. V was pared by 3 bases and J by 6 bases, with 5 bases of the junction left unmatched. CDR1 is KGHSH, CDR2 LQKENI, per germline. CDR3 nucleotide sequence: TGTGCCAGCTCACCGGGACAGGGCCTACAGACCCAGTACTTC. Its protein product is CASSPGQGLQTQYF.

The rearrangement joins TRBV19 to TRBJ2-7, with 16 positions matching TRBD2. Germline CDR1 is LNHDA and CDR2 is SQIVND (reference sequence). V shed 4 bases, J shed 6 bases, and the junction held 9 bases outside the gene matches. The CDR3 is 17 residues long. CDR3 DNA: TGTGCCAGTAGTACCTCCGGGACTAGCGGGAGGGCCTCCGAGCAGTACTTC. It specifies CASSTSGTSGRASEQYF.

This clone has only a few counts. The chain is built from TRBV5-6 and TRBJ1-2, with TRBD1 identical over 7 bases. This CDR3 is built from 15 residues. The V and J ends lost 4 bases and 4 bases, in that order; junction bases with no gene match: 10. Germline V CDR1 and CDR2: SGHDT, YYEEEE. The CDR3 DNA reads as TGTGCCAGCAGCCTCTTCTGGACAGGTTCCTATGGCTACACCTTC. Protein sequence: CASSLFWTGSYGYTF.

The V and J genes are TRBV6-4 and TRBJ2-1, with D possibly being TRBD2 (5 bases). Germline-derived CDR1 and CDR2 are MRHNA and SNTAGT. V lost 0 bases to trimming and J lost 8 bases, with 14 bases between them. This CDR3 spans 15 amino acids. Written as DNA, the CDR3 is TGTGCCAGCAGTGACTCGGTGGCTAGCACCGATGAGCAGTTCTTC. Protein: CASSDSVASTDEQFF.

This clone was counted between two and nine times. The DNA of the CDR3 is TGTGCCAGCCGGCCTACTAGCGGTCAAGAGACCCAGTACTTC. This sequence encodes CASRPTSGQETQYF. The chain is built from TRBV3-1 (or the pseudogene TRBV3-2) and TRBJ2-5; 8 bases are a match to TRBD2. V lost 8 bases and J lost 2; bases outside the gene matches: 7. Germline values: CDR1 LGHDT, CDR2 YNNKEL (reference sequence). The CDR3 runs 14 residues.